The 26 T cell receptor beta chains in this list originate from one sample, sequenced in a study of T-cell reconstitution after alpha-beta-depleted transplantation in children. Researchers prepared the TCRbeta library using unique molecular identifiers, the study reports. TCRdb processed the PCR reads anew with MiXCR; each CDR3 protein has one entry. The table includes some 200,000 distinct CDR3 sequences, less than 15% detected once. Sequenced here: PBMCs from the stem cell graft donor, sampled from the stem cell graft. The receptors were gathered from a human donor who donated a stem cell graft to a child with acute lymphoblastic leukemia.

This clonotype has a count of ten or more. The rearrangement links TRBV20-1 to TRBJ1-1; no clear D gene. From germline, CDR1 is DFQATT and CDR2 SNEGSKA (reference sequence). This CDR3 region has 16 residues. V lost 5 bases and J 1 base, leaving 20 bases between the germline ends. The CDR3 spells CSAPPPTRGRNTEAFF. Here the CDR3 DNA reads TGCAGTGCTCCGCCACCTACTCGTGGTAGGAACACTGAAGCTTTCTTT.

The sample holds many counts of this clonotype. V usage is TRBV5-1 and J usage is TRBJ1-4; a weak D match, TRBD1 (6 bases). CDR1 and CDR2 (germline): SGHRS, YFSETQ. CDR3 length: 13 amino acids. V gave up 5 bases and J gave up 4 bases, with 9 bases separating them. DNA of the CDR3: TGCGCCAGCAGGCCGGACAGTAATGAAAAACTGTTTTTT. Its protein is CASRPDSNEKLFF.

This chain joins TRBV5-1 and TRBJ1-5; D is possibly TRBD1 (5 bases). The V end lost 0 bases, the J end lost 10 bases, and 11 bases lay between the germline ends. The CDR3 extends over 13 amino acids. From germline, CDR1 is SGHRS and CDR2 YFSETQ. The DNA for the CDR3 is TGCGCCAGCAGCTTGGGTATAGGGGACCCCCAGCATTTT. It specifies CASSLGIGDPQHF.

On this clonotype itself: This may be a read error, as it is one base from a much larger clone. The chain uses TRBV20-1 and TRBJ1-1; a possible D gene is TRBD1 (6 bases). Germline CDR1 and CDR2: DFQATT and SNEGSKA (reference sequence). This CDR3 contains 17 residues. Between the trimmed V and J ends, which lost 1 base and 9 bases, there was a span of 27 bases. This CDR3 reads CSARASQGIGSSAQAFF. CDR3 sequence (DNA): TGCAGTGCTAGAGCATCACAGGGAATCGGGTCGTCAGCTCAAGCTTTCTTT.

Concerning this clonotype: This may stem from a read error, because a much larger clone lies one nucleotide away. The rearrangement joins TRBV5-5 to TRBJ2-1; D is undetermined. V was pared by 4 bases and J by 0 bases, with 11 bases between. This CDR3 is 15 amino acids long. The germline V gene encodes CDR1 SGHKS and CDR2 YYEKEE (reference sequence). CDR3 in amino acids: CASSLSRNSYNEQFF. Here the CDR3 DNA reads TGTGCCAGCAGCCTTAGCAGGAACTCCTACAATGAGCAGTTCTTC.

As to this clonotype: A read error may produce the germline difference seen at one junction end. The V and J genes are TRBV3-1 and TRBJ1-3, with D possibly matching TRBD1 (5 bases). The CDR3 runs 17 residues. Germline V gives CDR1 LGHDT, CDR2 YNNKEL (reference sequence). CDR3 protein: CASSQVSGISSGNTIYF. In DNA form, the CDR3 reads TGTGCCAGCAGCCAAGTTTCAGGGATCTCCTCTGGAAACACCATATATTTC.

This clonotype appeared many times. This chain connects TRBV10-3 to TRBJ1-2, with 10 bases fitting TRBD1. Trimming removed 3 bases from V and 8 bases from J; junction bases left unmatched: 6. The CDR3 loop spans 14 amino acids. Germline CDR1 reads ENHRY; CDR2 reads SYGVKD. The CDR3 bases are TGTGCCATCAGTGACCGGGACAGGGGAGGAGGCTACACCTTC. Protein sequence: CAISDRDRGGGYTF.

The J gene is TRBJ2-1, the V gene TRBV19, with 8 bases identical to TRBD2. CDR1 and CDR2 (germline): LNHDA, SQIVND (reference sequence). V lost 5 bases to trimming and J lost 2 bases; unmatched junction nucleotides: 11. The CDR3 is made up of 17 amino acids. The CDR3: CASSRDKREWPYNEQFF. The CDR3 DNA reads as TGTGCCAGTAGTCGTGACAAGCGGGAGTGGCCCTACAATGAGCAGTTCTTC.

This clonotype was seen ten or more times. The rearrangement uses TRBV20-1 and TRBJ2-5; 7 bases are shared with TRBD2. CDR3 length: 15 amino acids. Unmatched junction bases numbered 9, after V lost 1 base and J lost 4 bases. Germline CDR1 is DFQATT and CDR2 is SNEGSKA (reference sequence). The CDR3, as DNA: TGCAGTGCTAGAGGGGGGGAGGGTATGTTAGAGACCCAGTACTTC. This sequence encodes CSARGGEGMLETQYF.

This clonotype was counted at least ten times. This rearrangement joins TRBV29-1 to TRBJ2-7; D not certain. CDR1 and CDR2 (germline): SQVTM, ANQGSEA. V was trimmed by 4 bases and J by 0 bases, leaving 13 bases between them. The CDR3 length is 14 residues. The CDR3 reads CSVGPLRDSYEQYF. The DNA for the CDR3 is TGCAGCGTTGGTCCTCTACGAGACTCCTACGAGCAGTACTTC.

The rearrangement joins TRBV4-1 to TRBJ1-2, with 7 nucleotides matching TRBD1. The germline V gene has CDR1 MGHRA and CDR2 YSYEKL. Germline trimming cut 4 bases from V and 4 bases from J; bases unmatched to any gene: 6. This CDR3 comprises 14 residues. CDR3 DNA: TGCGCCAGCAGCCTTCCCGACAGGGCCTATGGCTACACCTTC. As protein: CASSLPDRAYGYTF.

The J gene is TRBJ2-3, the V gene TRBV7-2, with 13 nucleotides matching TRBD2. With V trimmed by 5 bases and J by 1 base, 12 bases remained unmatched. This CDR3 is built from 19 residues. Looked up from germline, CDR1 is SGHTA and CDR2 is FQGNSA. The CDR3 DNA sequence: TGTGCCAGCAGCCTCGGACTGCGACTAGCGGGAGGACGCACAGATACGCAGTATTTT. This codes for CASSLGLRLAGGRTDTQYF.

Many counts were recorded for this clonotype. The CDR3 DNA sequence: TGCAGTGCTGGGCCCCGGGAGGGGTCGAGACGGACCCAGTACTTC. Protein: CSAGPREGSRRTQYF. The chain combines TRBV20-1 with TRBJ2-5; the match to TRBD2 covers 8 bases. J gave up 7 bases and V 5 bases, and 15 bases lay outside the gene matches. Germline lookup yields CDR1 DFQATT and CDR2 SNEGSKA (reference sequence). The CDR3 length is 15 residues.

The table lists this clonotype with a few counts. The gene calls are TRBV12-3 or TRBV12-4 and TRBJ2-5; perhaps TRBD1 as D (6 bases). The CDR3 covers 14 residues. Trimming left V 5 bases short and J 1 base short, with 11 bases between. CDR3 region: CASSRTAIQETQYF. The CDR3 DNA reads TGTGCCAGCAGTCGGACAGCTATCCAAGAGACCCAGTACTTC.

In its sample, this clonotype was seen many times. The V gene is TRBV5-5, the J gene TRBJ2-7, with a weak D call TRBD2 (6 bases). V lost 0 bases and J lost 3, with 10 bases in between. This CDR3 spans 14 amino acids. Germline V gene sequence: CDR1 SGHKS, CDR2 YYEKEE (reference sequence). CDR3 sequence (DNA): TGTGCCAGCAGCTTGGATGCGGGATTCTACGAGCAGTACTTC. Translating it yields CASSLDAGFYEQYF.

This clonotype was recorded a few times. This chain uses TRBV7-9 with TRBJ2-5; tentatively, D is TRBD1 (5 bases). CDR3 length: 14 residues. V lost 3 bases to trimming and J lost 5 bases, with 13 bases between them. In germline, CDR1 is SEHNR, CDR2 FQNEAQ (reference sequence). CDR3 nucleotide sequence: TGTGCCAGCAGCTTGGGCCAGGGCTGGGAGACCCAGTACTTC. Encoded protein: CASSLGQGWETQYF.

This clonotype appeared many times. One end of the junction is discordant with germline, which a read error may explain. The chain is built from TRBV27 and TRBJ1-5; 10 bases are a match to TRBD1. This CDR3 is built from 15 residues. Per the germline V gene, CDR1 is MNHEY and CDR2 is SMNVEV (reference sequence). The CDR3 sequence is CASSSQTGGKQPQHF. The CDR3 DNA reads as TGTGCCAGCAGTTCCCAGACAGGGGGCAAACAGCCCCAGCATTTT.

The rearrangement links TRBV29-1 to TRBJ2-5, with TRBD2 identical over 13 bases. The junction had 6 bases not matched to a gene; V was cut back by 6 bases and J by 5 bases. The CDR3 is 14 amino acids. Germline CDR1 and CDR2: SQVTM and ANQGSEA. The CDR3 DNA follows: TGCAGCGTACTAGCGGGAGGGCCCATGGAGACCCAGTACTTC. This gives the protein CSVLAGGPMETQYF.

Only a few counts were recorded for this clonotype. J is TRBJ2-3 and V is TRBV5-1, with 7 bases lining up with TRBD2. This CDR3 comprises 17 residues. V dropped 3 bases and J dropped 1; count of bases not matched to a gene: 11. The V gene's germline CDR1 is SGHRS and CDR2 YFSETQ. The CDR3 sequence: CASSWGGELKRTDTQYF. CDR3 DNA: TGCGCCAGCAGCTGGGGGGGGGAGCTAAAACGCACAGATACGCAGTATTTT. Looking up the rest from reference TRBV5-1 and TRBJ2-3 gives the full variable domain: KAGVTQTPRYLIKTRGQQVTLSCSPISGHRSVSWYQQTPGQGLQFLFEYFSETQRNKGNFPGRFSGRQFSNSRSEMNVSTLELGDSALYLCASSWGGELKRTDTQYFGPGTRLTVL.

This clonotype was recorded many times. The chain joins TRBV12-3 or TRBV12-4 to TRBJ1-1, with D perhaps matching TRBD1 (5 bases). The CDR3 totals 14 residues. The V end lost 5 bases, the J end lost 0 bases, and 10 bases lay between the germline ends. This chain's CDR3 is CASSQTVLNTEAFF. CDR3 bases: TGTGCCAGCAGTCAGACAGTTCTGAACACTGAAGCTTTCTTT.

This clonotype was seen many times. The chain recombines TRBV28 with TRBJ1-3; D is undetermined. The V gene's germline CDR1 is MDHEN and CDR2 SYDVKM. V was clipped by 2 bases and J by 2 bases, with 10 bases between them. The CDR3 runs 15 residues. CDR3 DNA sequence: TGTGCCAGCAGTTTAAATTGGCAGGCTGGAAACACCATATATTTT. Translation: CASSLNWQAGNTIYF.

This clonotype occurred many times. V usage is TRBV6-2 or TRBV6-3 and J usage is TRBJ2-7; 10 positions agree with TRBD2. The CDR3 contains 12 residues. Germline V lookup: CDR1 MNHEY, CDR2 SVGEGT. V was pared by 10 bases and J by 2 bases, with 2 bases of the junction left unmatched. In nucleotides, the CDR3 is TGTGCCACACTAGCGGGACCCTACGAGCAGTACTTC. Protein sequence: CATLAGPYEQYF.

In this sample, this clonotype turned up many times. V gene TRBV20-1 combines with J gene TRBJ1-2; no clear D. V lost 6 bases and J 3 bases, leaving 11 bases between the germline ends. This CDR3 has 12 residues. CDR1 DFQATT and CDR2 SNEGSKA come from the germline V gene (reference sequence). The CDR3: CSARTEDYGYTF. In nucleotides, the CDR3 is TGCAGTGCGCGGACTGAAGACTATGGCTACACCTTC.

V gene TRBV5-6 combines with J gene TRBJ2-2; the match to TRBD2 covers 9 bases. Germline CDR1 is SGHDT and CDR2 is YYEEEE. The CDR3 spans 16 residues. The V segment lost 2 bases and the J segment 0 bases; nucleotides outside the gene matches: 2. DNA of the CDR3: TGTGCCAGCAGCTTCCCTAGCGGGGCGAACACCGGGGAGCTGTTTTTT. This codes for CASSFPSGANTGELFF. The complete variable domain, with remaining parts taken from reference TRBV5-6 and TRBJ2-2, reads DAGVTQSPTHLIKTRGQQVTLRCSPKSGHDTVSWYQQALGQGPQFIFQYYEEEERQRGNFPDRFSGHQFPNYSSELNVNALLLGDSALYLCASSFPSGANTGELFFGEGSRLTVL.

This clonotype was counted at least ten times. DNA of the CDR3: TGCAGTGCTACGGACAATTGGAGACACAATGAGCAGTTCTTC. Its protein product is CSATDNWRHNEQFF. The genes are TRBV20-1 and TRBJ2-1, with a tentative D call TRBD1 (5 bases). Germline V gives CDR1 DFQATT, CDR2 SNEGSKA (reference sequence). Trimming took off 4 bases at V and 5 bases at J, with 15 bases between the two ends. The CDR3 consists of 14 residues.

Many counts were recorded for this clonotype. The chain joins TRBV20-1 to TRBJ2-7; maybe TRBD2 (6 bases). V was shortened by 0 bases and J by 3 bases, with 9 bases between the two germline ends. CDR1 and CDR2 from the germline V gene are DFQATT and SNEGSKA (reference sequence). The CDR3 extends over 13 amino acids. The CDR3 DNA sequence: TGCAGTGCTAGAGAGCTAGCGAGCTACGAGCAGTACTTC. Its translation: CSARELASYEQYF.